These T cell receptor beta chains were read from a single sample in a study of radiation and T cells in renal cell carcinoma. Clones were read by immunoSEQ multiplex PCR, and TCRdb kept only the in-frame ones, dropping some. In the table there are about 23,000 clones, roughly half of which are singletons. The sequencing used tumor tissue, collected from a patient whose treatment was nephrectomy without radiotherapy. The source of these receptors is a human donor with renal cell carcinoma. Each CDR3 is given with its conserved first and last residue. The D gene is left open where the match is weak. Only part of the rows carry a size: once, few, many, or a class if the clone is expanded.

J	D	size	V	CDR3	DNA
TRBJ1-5	NA	NA	TRBV4-3	CASSQEGREGQPQHF	TGCGCCAGCAGCCAAGAGGGAAGGGAAGGTCAGCCCCAGCATTTT
TRBJ1-2	TRBD1	NA	TRBV29-1	CSAGQGTYGYTF	TGCAGCGCAGGACAGGGGACCTATGGCTACACCTTC
TRBJ2-1	TRBD2	NA	TRBV7-2	CASSLSLAGGNNEQFF	TGTGCCAGCAGCTTATCACTAGCGGGGGGTAACAATGAGCAGTTCTTC
TRBJ1-6	TRBD1	NA	TRBV7-8	CASSARTGGTGLSPLHF	TGTGCCAGCAGCGCTAGAACTGGGGGGACAGGGCTATCACCCCTCCACTTT
TRBJ1-5	NA	NA	TRBV2	CASRRGNSQEQPQHF	TGTGCCAGCAGACGGGGAAATTCTCAGGAACAGCCCCAGCATTTT
TRBJ1-6	NA	medium-sized	TRBV4-1	CASSQAEPDSPLHF	TGCGCCAGCAGCCAAGCAGAACCCGATTCACCCCTCCACTTT
TRBJ1-6	NA	few	TRBV5-6	CASSPPGQNLNSPLHF	TGTGCCAGCAGCCCCCCAGGACAGAATCTCAATTCACCCCTCCACTTT
TRBJ2-7	TRBD1	NA	TRBV18	CASSRDRAYEQYF	TGTGCCAGCTCGCGGGACAGGGCCTACGAGCAGTACTTC
TRBJ1-1	NA	NA	TRBV7-3	CASSPNWGRVGYTEAFF	TGTGCCAGCAGCCCTAATTGGGGTAGGGTCGGTTACACTGAAGCTTTCTTT
TRBJ2-5	TRBD2	NA	TRBV25-1	CASSVSGRGEETQYF	TGTGCCAGCAGTGTCTCCGGGAGGGGGGAAGAGACCCAGTACTTC
TRBJ1-2	NA	few	TRBV27	CASSGQPRHLRYGYTF	TGTGCCAGCAGTGGACAGCCTCGCCACCTTCGGTATGGCTACACCTTC
TRBJ2-7	NA	NA	TRBV6-5	CASRRTDYEQYF	TGTGCCAGCAGGAGGACAGACTACGAGCAGTACTTC
TRBJ2-2	NA	NA	TRBV7-2	CASSLWANTGELFF	TGTGCCAGCAGCCTATGGGCAAACACCGGGGAGCTGTTTTTT
TRBJ1-2	TRBD1	once	TRBV10-3	CAISETGGAGGYTF	TGTGCCATCAGTGAGACAGGGGGCGCGGGTGGCTACACCTTC
TRBJ1-5	NA	NA	TRBV15	CATSRDRPGSNQPQHF	TGTGCCACCAGCAGAGATAGGCCTGGAAGCAATCAGCCCCAGCATTTT
TRBJ1-2	NA	NA	TRBV6-1	CASSEGIYYGYTF	TGTGCCAGCAGTGAGGGTATTTACTATGGCTACACCTTC
TRBJ2-2	TRBD1	few	TRBV5-1	CASTVTGGDTGELFF	TGCGCCAGCACTGTAACAGGGGGCGACACCGGGGAGCTGTTTTTT
TRBJ2-1	NA	NA	TRBV15	CATSSGAHEQFF	TGTGCCACCAGCAGCGGGGCTCATGAGCAGTTCTTC
TRBJ1-1	NA	NA	TRBV10-3	CAISEPSSIGNTEAFF	TGTGCCATCAGCGAGCCCAGTTCTATTGGGAACACTGAAGCTTTCTTT
TRBJ2-7	TRBD2	few	TRBV7-2	CASSSTSGGYEQYF	TGTGCCAGCAGCTCAACTAGCGGGGGCTACGAGCAGTACTTC
TRBJ2-3	TRBD1	NA	TRBV6-6	CASRAQGVTQYF	TGTGCCAGCAGGGCCCAGGGGGTAACGCAGTATTTT
TRBJ1-2	TRBD1	few	TRBV2	CASTLTGGGYGYTF	TGTGCCAGCACCTTGACAGGGGGAGGCTATGGCTACACCTTC
TRBJ1-3	NA	once	TRBV7-2	CASSYSGNTIYF	TGTGCCAGCAGCTACAGTGGAAACACCATATATTTT
TRBJ2-7	TRBD1	few	TRBV9	CASSVGPTGAYEQYF	TGTGCCAGCAGCGTGGGTCCAACAGGGGCCTACGAGCAGTACTTC
TRBJ1-4	NA	NA	TRBV5-6	CASSTGSGATNEKLFF	TGTGCCAGCAGCACTGGGTCAGGGGCTACTAATGAAAAACTGTTTTTT
TRBJ2-1	NA	few	TRBV16	CASSPPLKPRNEQFF	TGTGCCAGCAGCCCTCCCCTAAAGCCCAGAAATGAGCAGTTCTTC
TRBJ2-7	NA	NA	TRBV28	CASSLSSAYEQYF	TGTGCCAGCAGTTTAAGTTCAGCCTACGAGCAGTACTTC
TRBJ1-4	NA	NA	TRBV18	CASSPGAGDEKLFF	TGTGCCAGCTCACCAGGAGCAGGGGACGAAAAACTGTTTTTT
TRBJ2-3	NA	NA	TRBV28	CASSLLGGAADTQYF	TGTGCCAGCAGTCTCTTAGGTGGGGCCGCAGATACGCAGTATTTT
TRBJ2-5	TRBD1	once	TRBV11-3	CASSPGQGAQETQYF	TGTGCCAGCAGCCCGGGACAGGGGGCCCAAGAGACCCAGTACTTC
TRBJ1-4	TRBD1	few	TRBV18	CASSISRGSNEKLFF	TGTGCCAGCTCAATCTCCAGGGGGTCAAATGAAAAACTGTTTTTT
TRBJ1-5	NA	NA	TRBV7-2	CASSHRVKGQPQHF	TGTGCCAGCAGTCACAGGGTGAAAGGCCAGCCCCAGCATTTT
TRBJ1-2	NA	few	TRBV6-5	CASSYAPIGGYTF	TGTGCCAGCAGTTACGCCCCGATTGGTGGCTACACCTTC
TRBJ1-4	TRBD1	NA	TRBV7-2	CASSTPTGEVEKLFF	TGTGCCAGCAGCACCCCGACAGGGGAGGTTGAAAAACTGTTTTTT
TRBJ1-3	NA	NA	TRBV5-1	CASSLTPGQGSGNTIYF	TGCGCCAGCAGCTTAACACCGGGCCAAGGGTCTGGAAACACCATATATTTT
TRBJ2-3	NA	once	TRBV7-3	CASSPRQGRGYTDTQYF	TGTGCCAGCAGCCCACGACAGGGCCGGGGGTACACAGATACGCAGTATTTT
TRBJ1-1	TRBD1	NA	TRBV6-5	CASSGGGGRPEAFF	TGTGCCAGCAGCGGGGGAGGGGGCAGACCTGAAGCTTTCTTT
TRBJ2-2	TRBD1	NA	TRBV19	CASGQGVYTGELFF	TGTGCCAGCGGACAGGGAGTTTACACCGGGGAGCTGTTTTTT
TRBJ2-7	TRBD2	NA	TRBV15	CATSTELATAYEQYF	TGTGCCACCAGCACCGAACTAGCGACGGCCTACGAGCAGTACTTC
TRBJ2-2	NA	many	TRBV7-6	CASSLLATNTGELFF	TGTGCCAGCAGCTTACTGGCAACGAACACCGGGGAGCTGTTTTTT
TRBJ1-1	NA	NA	TRBV2	CASSVAGYTEAFF	TGTGCCAGCAGTGTAGCAGGTTACACTGAAGCTTTCTTT